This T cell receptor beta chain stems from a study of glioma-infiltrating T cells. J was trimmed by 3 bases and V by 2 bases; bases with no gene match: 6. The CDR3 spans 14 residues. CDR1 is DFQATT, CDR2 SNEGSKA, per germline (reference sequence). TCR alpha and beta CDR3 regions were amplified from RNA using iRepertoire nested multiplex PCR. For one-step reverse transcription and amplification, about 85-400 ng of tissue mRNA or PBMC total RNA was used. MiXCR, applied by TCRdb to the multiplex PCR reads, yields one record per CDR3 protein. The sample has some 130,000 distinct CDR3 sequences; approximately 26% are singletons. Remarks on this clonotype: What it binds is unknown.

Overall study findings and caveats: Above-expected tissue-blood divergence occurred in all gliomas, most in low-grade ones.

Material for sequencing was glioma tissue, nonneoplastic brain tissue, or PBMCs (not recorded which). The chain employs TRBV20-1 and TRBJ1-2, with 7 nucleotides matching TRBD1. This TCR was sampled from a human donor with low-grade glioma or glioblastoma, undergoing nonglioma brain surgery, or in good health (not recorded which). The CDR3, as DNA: TGCAGTGCTAGAACAGGGGCGGGGGACTATGGCTACACCTTC. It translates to CSARTGAGDYGYTF.